This TCR beta chain was found in a study of T-cell memory formation after mild COVID-19. Findings and limits, study-wide: Day 15 to 85 contracting clones showed balanced CD4/CD8; day 15 to 37 expanders favored CD4+. The CD4+ clones that contracted clustered mainly within CM and EM, and the CD8+ clones concentrated in EMRA.

In regard to this clonotype: Its antigen is as yet unknown.

Germline V gives CDR1 GTSNPN, CDR2 SVGIG (reference sequence). J gave up 2 bases and V 0 bases, and 4 bases lay outside the gene matches. The CDR3 covers 14 residues. UMIs and sample barcodes were carried by the TCR alpha and TCR beta cDNA libraries that 5'RACE produced using constant-segment primers. TCRdb reprocessed the 5' RACE reads via MiXCR and lists one record per CDR3 protein. The sample has 300,000 to 400,000 distinct CDR3 sequences; approximately 14% are singletons. The sequencing input was PBMCs or a T cell subset sorted from them (not recorded which). This chain uses TRBV30 with TRBJ2-7; 7 bases map to TRBD2. The receptor was isolated from a man between 18 and 35 years old who had mild COVID-19 (a few samples of this study predate the infection). Cell type and time point are not known. The CDR3 DNA is TGTGCCTGGAGTGTCCCGGGACTACCCTACGAGCAGTACTTC. Protein: CAWSVPGLPYEQYF.